The subject of this entry is one TCR beta chain. The data are from a study of cytomegalovirus exposure and HLA in healthy donors. Profiled with immunoSEQ multiplex PCR; TCRdb holds only in-frame clones, not every one. Of 110,000 to 150,000 clones in the sample, 70% to 90% were seen once. V was pared by 3 bases and J by 12 bases, with 28 bases between. This CDR3 spans 17 amino acids. Germline values: CDR1 SGDLS, CDR2 YYNGEE. The chain couples TRBV9 to TRBJ1-5; D gene ambiguous. The source material was PBMCs. This receptor was obtained from a woman between 18 and 29 years old in good health and CMV-seropositive. CDR3 in amino acids: CASSGKISVQMAGGQHF. The DNA for the CDR3 is TGTGCCAGCAGCGGAAAAATCTCGGTCCAAATGGCGGGCGGCCAGCATTTT. Full variable domain (remainder filled in from reference TRBV9 and TRBJ1-5): DSGVTQTPKHLITATGQRVTLRCSPRSGDLSVYWYQQSLDQGLQFLIQYYNGEERAKGNILERFSAQQFPDLHSELNLSSLELGDSALYFCASSGKISVQMAGGQHFGDGTRLSIL.